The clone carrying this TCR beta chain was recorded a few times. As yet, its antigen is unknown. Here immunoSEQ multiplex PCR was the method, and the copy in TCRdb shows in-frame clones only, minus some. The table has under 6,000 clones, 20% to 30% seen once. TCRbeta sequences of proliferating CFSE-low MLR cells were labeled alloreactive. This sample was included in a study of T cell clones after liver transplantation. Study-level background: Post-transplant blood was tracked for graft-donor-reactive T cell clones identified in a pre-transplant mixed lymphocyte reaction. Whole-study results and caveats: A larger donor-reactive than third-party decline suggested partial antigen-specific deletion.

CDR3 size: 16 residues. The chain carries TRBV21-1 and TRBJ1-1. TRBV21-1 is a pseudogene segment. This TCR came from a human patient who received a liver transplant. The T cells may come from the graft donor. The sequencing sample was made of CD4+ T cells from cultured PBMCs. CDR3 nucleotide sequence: TGTGCCAGCAGCTTTTACGGGGGTTGTTGGAACACTGAAGCTTTCTTT. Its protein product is CASSFYGGCWNTEAFF.